The 7 T cell receptor beta chains presented below share a single source sample, sequenced in a study of blood T cell repertoires in COVID-19. Here immunoSEQ multiplex PCR was the method, and the copy in TCRdb shows in-frame clones only, minus some. The data show hundreds of thousands of clones, about nine tenths seen once. The sample was PBMCs or T cells enriched from blood (not recorded which). The receptors stem from a middle-aged man who had recovered from COVID-19.

On this clone itself: The same CDR3 arises from other DNA sequences in this sample as well. This chain links TRBV5-4 with TRBJ2-5, with TRBD1 matching 7 bases. CDR1 is SGHNT, CDR2 YYREEE, per germline (reference sequence). This CDR3 spans 14 amino acids. V shed 4 bases, J shed 3 bases, and the junction held 6 bases outside the gene matches. CDR3 sequence: CASSRSGTEETQYF. As DNA, the CDR3 is TGTGCCAGCAGCAGGAGTGGGACAGAAGAGACCCAGTACTTC.

The V and J genes are TRBV7-9 and TRBJ2-1; a weak D match, TRBD1 (6 bases). With 3 bases removed from V and 4 bases from J, the gap between germline ends came to 16 bases. Germline V gene sequence: CDR1 SEHNR, CDR2 FQNEAQ (reference sequence). This CDR3 is 16 amino acids long. The CDR3: CASSLGTGFEYNEQFF. The DNA of the CDR3 is TGTGCCAGCAGCTTGGGTACAGGGTTCGAGTACAATGAGCAGTTCTTC. The full variable domain, with the rest looked up from reference TRBV7-9 and TRBJ2-1, is DTGVSQNPRHKITKRGQNVTFRCDPISEHNRLYWYRQTLGQGPEFLTYFQNEAQLEKSRLLSDRFSAERPKGSFSTLEIQRTEQGDSAMYLCASSLGTGFEYNEQFFGPGTRLTVL.

The chain has TRBV7-2 and TRBJ2-3, with 10 nucleotides matching TRBD1. V lost 3 bases to trimming and J lost 1 base; unmatched junction nucleotides: 4. Germline lookup yields CDR1 SGHTA and CDR2 FQGNSA. The CDR3 consists of 16 residues. CDR3 amino acids: CASSLTGGWGTDTQYF. CDR3 DNA: TGTGCCAGCAGCTTGACAGGGGGCTGGGGCACAGATACGCAGTATTTT.

The CDR3 protein is CASSLGQANSPLHF. In nucleotides, the CDR3 is TGCGCCAGCAGCTTGGGCCAGGCTAATTCACCCCTCCACTTT. This rearrangement joins TRBV5-1 to TRBJ1-6; D is uncertain. Between the trimmed V and J ends, which lost 0 bases and 6 bases, there was a span of 7 bases. From germline, CDR1 is SGHRS and CDR2 YFSETQ. The CDR3 loop spans 14 amino acids.

On this clone: The sample has other DNA sequences that encode this CDR3 too. The gene calls are TRBV3-1 (or the pseudogene TRBV3-2) and TRBJ1-1; perhaps TRBD1 as D (5 bases). The CDR3 runs 14 residues. V dropped 1 base and J dropped 1 base, with 7 bases sitting between them. Germline CDR1 LGHDT, CDR2 YNNKEL (reference sequence). In DNA form, the CDR3 reads TGTGCCAGCAGCCAAGGCGGGGGGAACACTGAAGCTTTCTTT. It encodes CASSQGGGNTEAFF.

The V and J genes are TRBV4-1 and TRBJ2-1; D is uncertain. The CDR3 consists of 14 residues. Germline assignment: CDR1 MGHRA and CDR2 YSYEKL. V gave up 0 bases and J gave up 0 bases, with 3 bases separating them. The chain's CDR3 is CASSQDLSYNEQFF. CDR3 bases: TGCGCCAGCAGCCAAGATCTCTCCTACAATGAGCAGTTCTTC.

This rearrangement joins TRBV3-1 (or the pseudogene TRBV3-2) to TRBJ2-3; 9 nucleotides agree with TRBD2. V trimming: 4 bases; J trimming: 4 bases; junction bases outside the gene matches: 6. Germline V gives CDR1 LGHDT, CDR2 YNNKEL (reference sequence). The CDR3 covers 15 residues. Written as DNA, the CDR3 is TGTGCCAGCAGCCCTAGCGGGGACGGGGCAGATACGCAGTATTTT. Translation gives CASSPSGDGADTQYF.